This TCR beta chain was identified during a study of cytomegalovirus exposure and HLA in healthy donors. The overall study: As an earlier analysis found, around 200 million T cells yielded fewer than 130 million unique TCR beta sequences. Study findings and constraints: The Asian-associated ancestry cluster reportedly had fewer N-insertions than the 666-donor mean in a later analysis. A later analysis linked a missense variant in DCLRE1C to the trimming of TCR beta V and J genes. Using the classifier, cytomegalovirus status was reportedly diagnosed with high specificity and sensitivity.

The PCR employed 60 Vbeta primers together with 13 Jbeta primers. Sequencing was performed with immunoSEQ multiplex PCR; in TCRdb, only in-frame clones are kept and a portion is missing. Of some 150,000 clones listed, 65% to 85% are singletons. Turning to this clone: Its target is unknown.

The clonotype originates from a woman between 25 and 40 years old in good health and CMV-seropositive. The material sequenced was PBMCs.

Here the CDR3 reads CSVVRQGGNYGYTF. The DNA of the CDR3 is TGCAGCGTTGTTCGTCAGGGGGGAAACTATGGCTACACCTTC. The chain has TRBV29-1 and TRBJ1-2, with TRBD1 matching 7 bases. From germline, CDR1 is SQVTM and CDR2 ANQGSEA. This CDR3 has 14 residues. V lost 4 bases, J lost 2 bases, and 7 bases stayed unmatched. Combining the CDR3 with reference TRBV29-1 and TRBJ1-2 gives the whole variable domain SAVISQKPSRDICQRGTSLTIQCQVDSQVTMMFWYRQQPGQSLTLIATANQGSEATYESGFVIDKFPISRPNLTFSTLTVSNMSPEDSSIYLCSVVRQGGNYGYTFGSGTRLTVV.